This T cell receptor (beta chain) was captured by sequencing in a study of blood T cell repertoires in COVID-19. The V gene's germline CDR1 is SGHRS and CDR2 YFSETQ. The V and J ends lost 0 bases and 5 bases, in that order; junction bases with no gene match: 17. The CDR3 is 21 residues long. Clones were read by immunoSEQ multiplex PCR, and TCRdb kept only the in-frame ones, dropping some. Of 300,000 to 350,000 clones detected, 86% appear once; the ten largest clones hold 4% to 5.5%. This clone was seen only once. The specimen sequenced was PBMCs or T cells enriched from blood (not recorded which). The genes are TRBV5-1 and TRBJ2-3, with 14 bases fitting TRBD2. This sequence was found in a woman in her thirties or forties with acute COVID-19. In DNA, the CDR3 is TGCGCCAGCAGCTTGGTCAAAAAGTCCGGGACTAGCGGGAGTATATTAGATACGCAGTATTTT. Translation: CASSLVKKSGTSGSILDTQYF.